This TCR beta chain was captured in a study of CD8 T cells in ankylosing spondylitis. Findings of the study overall: Apparently characteristic of ankylosing spondylitis blood was a TCR beta motif (about 8 highly homologous variants). Reportedly, disease-linked clones are significantly enriched in ankylosing spondylitis patients' matched synovial fluid. Both synovial fluid and blood in reactive arthritis had previously been reported to carry some motif variants. Peripheral blood samples showed relatively rare disease-linked clones, and these clones were CD8+.

This clonotype was observed at least ten times. Its antigen is unidentified. By quantitative 5'-RACE with molecular barcodes, the TCR beta libraries were made. One entry per CDR3 protein results from TCRdb running MiXCR on the 5' RACE reads. This table has about 500,000 distinct CDR3 sequences, approximately 5.3% appearing once. This receptor was identified in a male donor with ankylosing spondylitis. Material for sequencing was blood, either unsorted or a sorted T cell fraction (not recorded which).

For the CDR3, the DNA is TGTGCCAGCAGCTTAGGTGCAGGCCAGGGTTCACCCCTCCACTTT. It specifies CASSLGAGQGSPLHF. The chain is built from TRBV7-2 and TRBJ1-6, with D tentatively TRBD1 (5 bases). The CDR3 is 15 residues long. V shed 1 base and J shed 9 bases, with 13 bases lying between them. Germline V gene lookup returns CDR1 SGHTA and CDR2 FQGNSA. Based on the CDR3 plus reference TRBV7-2 and TRBJ1-6, the full variable domain is GAGVSQSPSNKVTEKGKDVELRCDPISGHTALYWYRQSLGQGLEFLIYFQGNSAPDKSGLPSDRFSAERTGGSVSTLTIQRTQQEDSAVYLCASSLGAGQGSPLHFGNGTRLTVT.